The subject of this entry is one T cell receptor beta chain. What it binds is unknown. Looked up from germline, CDR1 is SGHVS and CDR2 is FQNEAQ. CDR3 length equals 14 residues. The V gene lost 5 bases and the J gene lost 2 bases, with 11 bases spanning the gap. This sample was included in a study of identifying expanded T cells in peripheral blood. During the collection period, no donor immune events like infections were recorded. The study's findings and limits: Differentially abundant clones: approximately 1.3 between replicates, about 15 at around 2 weeks, 18 to 20 at four. Across healthy donors, higher total template counts meant significantly greater roughly two-week count variance.

Data came from immunoSEQ multiplex PCR; TCRdb stores just in-frame clones and leaves some out. The sample comprises about 85,000 clones, 88% of which are singletons, and 15% to 20% rests with the top ten. The source of this sequence is a person between 18 and 69 years old in good health. The chain recombines TRBV7-8 with TRBJ2-3; D gene uncertain. The source material was blood. This CDR3 is CASSVSEITDTQYF. In nucleotides, the CDR3 is TGTGCCAGCAGCGTCTCGGAGATCACAGATACGCAGTATTTT. Together with reference TRBV7-8 and TRBJ2-3, the CDR3 gives the full variable domain: GAGVSQSPRYKVAKRGQDVALRCDPISGHVSLFWYQQALGQGPEFLTYFQNEAQLDKSGLPSDRFFAERPEGSVSTLKIQRTQQEDSAVYLCASSVSEITDTQYFGPGTRLTVL.